This T cell receptor beta chain was captured in a study of blood T cells in healthy people across ages. This clonotype has more than one count but fewer than ten. Its antigen is unknown. Study-level points and caveats: Older age went with lower TCR beta diversity per million T cells, in a roughly linear way.

The germline gives CDR1 SGHAT, CDR2 FQNNGV. Unmatched junction bases numbered 13, after V lost 2 bases and J lost 7 bases. The CDR3 contains 17 residues. Then a second PCR, running roughly 7 to 12 cycles, was carried out with a sample-barcoded 5' primer and a J-beta primer mix. With 12 random nucleotides, a template-switch adaptor tagged each individual cDNA molecule. TCRdb reprocessed the 5' RACE reads with MiXCR, giving one entry per CDR3 protein. Of more than 1.4 million distinct CDR3 sequences listed, about 43% are singletons. The clonotype originates from a young woman in good health. Sequenced sample: blood. The genes are TRBV11-2 and TRBJ2-1; TRBD1 aligns across 8 bases. CDR3 bases: TGTGCCAGCAGCTTAATCTCAGGGGGCGTCATGGTAAATGAGCAGTTCTTC. It yields the protein CASSLISGGVMVNEQFF.